This record concerns one TCR beta chain sequence. CDR1 and CDR2 from the germline V gene are SGHNT and YYREEE (reference sequence). The CDR3 contains 12 residues. V dropped 10 bases and J dropped 0 bases, with 11 bases sitting between them. The record originates from a study of brain T cells in children with intractable seizures. The protocol was immunoSEQ multiplex PCR, while the TCRdb copy is restricted to in-frame clones and leaves out a portion. The sample includes approximately 77,000 clones, under 95% seen only once; the top ten take less than 2%. Patients received at least one anti-epileptic drug before surgery.

This specimen consisted of peripheral blood, obtained at surgery. The source of this sequence is a boy under two years old with tuberous sclerosis and intractable seizures. The chain combines TRBV5-4 with TRBJ2-7, with a tentative D call TRBD1 (5 bases). As DNA, the CDR3 is TGTGCCGTACATACAGGCTCCTACGAGCAGTACTTC. It specifies CAVHTGSYEQYF. Full variable domain (outside the CDR3, taken from reference TRBV5-4 and TRBJ2-7): ETGVTQSPTHLIKTRGQQVTLRCSSQSGHNTVSWYQQALGQGPQFIFQYYREEENGRGNFPPRFSGLQFPNYSSELNVNALELDDSALYLCAVHTGSYEQYFGPGTRLTVT.